What follows are 11 T cell receptor beta chains derived from one specimen sequenced in a study of blood T cell repertoires in COVID-19. TCRdb keeps only in-frame clones here, not all; method: immunoSEQ multiplex PCR. The table shows about 250,000 clones, with approximately 85% occurring only once. Sequencing input: peripheral blood. The receptor set was obtained from a man aged 50-60 years with COVID-19, enrolled during active disease.

The chain links TRBV2 to TRBJ2-7, with 10 bases lining up with TRBD2. The CDR3 consists of 15 residues. The V and J ends lost 9 bases and 3 bases, in that order; junction bases with no gene match: 11. Germline V gives CDR1 SNHLY, CDR2 FYNNEI. The chain's CDR3 is CARTRNQRGGYEQYF. CDR3 in DNA: TGTGCCAGAACCCGTAATCAGCGGGGGGGCTACGAGCAGTACTTC.

The chain is built from TRBV7-2 and TRBJ1-2; D is ambiguous. Germline lookup yields CDR1 SGHTA and CDR2 FQGNSA. The CDR3 has 14 residues. Trimming removed 4 bases from V and 1 base from J, with 10 bases in between. CDR3 DNA sequence: TGTGCCAGCAGCTCACGACATTTTAACTATGGCTACACCTTC. The encoded protein is CASSSRHFNYGYTF.

This clone appeared many times. V is TRBV14 and J is TRBJ2-3; 11 bases are shared with TRBD2. Germline CDR1 reads SGHDN; CDR2 reads FVKESK. V shed 1 base and J 4 bases; nucleotides not matched to a gene: 4. This CDR3 region has 16 residues. The CDR3 nucleotides are TGTGCCAGCAGCCAAGTGGGTAGCGGGGGGGCAGATACGCAGTATTTT. It is translated as CASSQVGSGGADTQYF.

This clone was recorded once. The CDR3 sequence: CSASESGWNYGYTF. DNA for the CDR3: TGCAGTGCTAGTGAATCAGGGTGGAACTATGGCTACACCTTC. V is TRBV20-1 and J is TRBJ1-2, with TRBD1 as a possible D gene (5 bases). CDR1 is DFQATT, CDR2 SNEGSKA, per germline (reference sequence). This CDR3 has 14 amino acids. Trimming removed 3 bases from V and 2 bases from J, with 13 bases in between.

The chain has TRBV15 and TRBJ1-4; no clear D. Trimming removed 1 base from V and 5 bases from J, with 20 bases in between. CDR3 size: 18 residues. Germline lookup yields CDR1 LNHNV and CDR2 YYDKDF (reference sequence). The CDR3 is CATSRVFLIRHPNEKLFF. In nucleotides, the CDR3 is TGTGCCACCAGCAGAGTCTTCCTAATCCGTCACCCCAATGAAAAACTGTTTTTT.

The chain joins TRBV7-8 to TRBJ2-1; 11 nucleotides line up with TRBD2. V gave up 5 bases and J gave up 3 bases; unmatched junction bases: 15. Germline CDR1 reads SGHVS; CDR2 reads FQNEAQ. The CDR3 extends over 19 amino acids. CDR3: CASSGDPGLADIYYNEQFF. CDR3 in DNA: TGTGCCAGCAGCGGGGATCCGGGACTAGCGGATATTTACTACAATGAGCAGTTCTTC.

V gene TRBV27 combines with J gene TRBJ1-4; TRBD1 is a possible D gene (5 bases). The V gene's germline CDR1 is MNHEY and CDR2 SMNVEV (reference sequence). Trimming left V 3 bases short and J 8 bases short, with 13 bases between. The length of the CDR3 is 14 residues. CDR3 coding DNA: TGTGCCAGCAGTTTTAAAGGGGATGGGGAAAAACTGTTTTTT. Protein product: CASSFKGDGEKLFF.

The chain is built from TRBV15 and TRBJ1-1; 9 positions agree with TRBD1. The CDR3 has 16 residues. V was clipped by 4 bases and J by 5 bases; unmatched bases: 11. Germline V gene sequence: CDR1 LNHNV, CDR2 YYDKDF (reference sequence). The CDR3 here is CATSKSPRDRATEAFF. The DNA of the CDR3 is TGTGCCACCAGCAAATCTCCCCGGGACAGGGCTACTGAAGCTTTCTTT.

The rearrangement joins TRBV5-4 to TRBJ1-1; D ambiguous. The germline V gene has CDR1 SGHNT and CDR2 YYREEE (reference sequence). Deletions cut 0 bases from V and 1 base from J, with 7 bases between. The CDR3 has 14 residues. The CDR3 nucleotides read TGTGCCAGCAGCTTGGATCACGGGAACACTGAAGCTTTCTTT. It is translated as CASSLDHGNTEAFF. Together with reference TRBV5-4 and TRBJ1-1, the CDR3 gives the full variable domain: ETGVTQSPTHLIKTRGQQVTLRCSSQSGHNTVSWYQQALGQGPQFIFQYYREEENGRGNFPPRFSGLQFPNYSSELNVNALELDDSALYLCASSLDHGNTEAFFGQGTRLTVV.

This chain uses TRBV24-1 with TRBJ2-7, with TRBD1 as a possible D gene (6 bases). The CDR3 consists of 15 residues. Germline lookup yields CDR1 KGHDR and CDR2 SFDVKD. Trimming pared 6 bases from V and 3 bases from J, leaving 17 bases between. CDR3 sequence reads: CATSPGPKGDYEQYF. In nucleotides, the CDR3 is TGTGCCACCAGTCCAGGGCCCAAGGGGGACTACGAGCAGTACTTC.

The chain is built from TRBV6-6 and TRBJ2-7; the D gene is possibly TRBD1 (6 bases). Between the trimmed V and J ends, which lost 8 bases and 2 bases, there was a span of 13 bases. Germline CDR1 and CDR2: MNHNY and SVGAGI (reference sequence). The CDR3 is 13 residues long. Here the CDR3 DNA reads TGTGCCAGCTTAGGGGGTTCGACCTACGAGCAGTACTTC. Its protein product is CASLGGSTYEQYF.